Listed below are T cell receptor beta chains from one sample, sequenced in a study of blood T cell repertoires in COVID-19. Measured with immunoSEQ multiplex PCR; TCRdb has only the in-frame clones, and not every one. This sample has approximately 220,000 clones, with around 80% found just once. The sequencing sample was made of peripheral blood. The receptors were sampled from a man aged 40-55 years with acute or convalescent COVID-19. The CDR3 runs from the conserved cysteine through the conserved F or W. A D gene is named only where the DNA matches it firmly. The size field is filled for only some rows; it gives once, few, many or a size class.

size: .
D: .
J: TRBJ1-4
V: TRBV18
CDR3: CASSPPATNEKLFF
DNA: TGTGCCAGCTCACCCCCGGCAACTAATGAAAAACTGTTTTTT

size: .
D: .
J: TRBJ2-7
V: TRBV14
CDR3: CASSPMVTSTEQYF
DNA: TGTGCCAGCAGCCCGATGGTTACTAGCACCGAGCAGTACTTC

size: .
D: TRBD2
J: TRBJ2-1
V: TRBV6-5
CDR3: CASQIAGGLYEQFF
DNA: TGTGCCAGCCAGATCGCGGGAGGGTTATATGAGCAGTTCTTC

size: .
D: TRBD1
J: TRBJ2-5
V: TRBV28
CDR3: CASSFGTGGTETQYF
DNA: TGTGCCAGCAGTTTCGGGACAGGGGGCACGGAGACCCAGTACTTC

size: .
D: .
J: TRBJ2-1
V: TRBV6-6
CDR3: CASSYSVRQLNEQFF
DNA: TGTGCCAGCAGTTATAGCGTCAGGCAGCTGAATGAGCAGTTCTTC

size: .
D: .
J: TRBJ1-1
V: TRBV5-1
CDR3: CASSLVSGRTEAFF
DNA: TGCGCCAGCAGCTTGGTCTCGGGTAGGACTGAAGCTTTCTTT

size: .
D: .
J: TRBJ2-2
V: TRBV7-8
CDR3: CASSLVTAANTGELFF
DNA: TGTGCCAGCAGCTTAGTTACGGCGGCTAACACCGGGGAGCTGTTTTTT

size: .
D: .
J: TRBJ1-2
V: TRBV5-1
CDR3: CASSLTYNYGYTF
DNA: TGCGCCAGCAGCTTAACATATAACTATGGCTACACCTTC

size: .
D: .
J: TRBJ1-4
V: TRBV19
CDR3: CASSTDRRATNEKLFF
DNA: TGTGCCAGTAGTACTGACAGACGTGCAACTAATGAAAAACTGTTTTTT

size: few
D: TRBD2
J: TRBJ2-1
V: TRBV4-2
CDR3: CASTTSGYSYNEQFF
DNA: TGTGCCAGCACCACTAGCGGGTACTCCTACAATGAGCAGTTCTTC

size: .
D: TRBD1
J: TRBJ2-7
V: TRBV7-9
CDR3: CASSYRAGQGEYYEQYF
DNA: TGTGCCAGCAGCTATAGGGCGGGACAGGGGGAGTACTACGAGCAGTACTTC

size: .
D: .
J: TRBJ2-7
V: TRBV27
CDR3: CASSSLAQDYEQYF
DNA: TGTGCCAGCAGTTCACTAGCTCAGGACTACGAGCAGTACTTC

size: .
D: .
J: TRBJ1-6
V: TRBV7-2
CDR3: CASGREYNSPLHF
DNA: TGTGCCAGCGGACGGGAGTATAATTCACCCCTCCACTTT